The 9 T cell receptor beta chains below were found in one sample sequenced in a study of blood T cell repertoires in COVID-19. Produced via immunoSEQ multiplex PCR; TCRdb's table is partial and in-frame only. Of over 25,000 clones in the sample, approximately 77% were seen once. Sequencing was done on a sample of peripheral blood. Receptors originate from an elderly man with active or convalescent COVID-19.

V usage is TRBV27 and J usage is TRBJ2-7; a weak D match, TRBD1 (6 bases). The V end lost 6 bases, the J end lost 6 bases, and 15 bases lay between the germline ends. In germline, CDR1 is MNHEY, CDR2 SMNVEV (reference sequence). The CDR3 consists of 13 residues. This CDR3 reads CASRLQGFAEQYF. The CDR3 DNA reads as TGTGCCAGCAGACTACAGGGTTTTGCCGAGCAGTACTTC.

This chain connects TRBV11-2 to TRBJ1-2; maybe TRBD1 (6 bases). The length of the CDR3 is 14 residues. Germline V CDR1 and CDR2: SGHAT, FQNNGV. The germline V and J ends were trimmed by 5 bases and 5 bases, with 15 bases remaining between them. The CDR3, as DNA: TGTGCCAGCAGCACTTACTCCACAGGGTATGGCTACACCTTC. Translated, it gives CASSTYSTGYGYTF. The full variable domain, with the rest looked up from reference TRBV11-2 and TRBJ1-2, is EAGVAQSPRYKIIEKRQSVAFWCNPISGHATLYWYQQILGQGPKLLIQFQNNGVVDDSQLPKDRFSAERLKGVDSTLKIQPAKLEDSAVYLCASSTYSTGYGYTFGSGTRLTVV.

The J gene is TRBJ1-1, the V gene TRBV28; 7 nucleotides match TRBD1. Per germline, CDR1 MDHEN and CDR2 SYDVKM. Trimming at V came to 8 bases and at J to 0 bases, leaving 6 bases not matched to a gene. This CDR3 spans 14 amino acids. DNA for the CDR3: TGTGCCAGCTCTCCCGGGACAGTGAACACTGAAGCTTTCTTT. Encoded protein: CASSPGTVNTEAFF.

The genes are TRBV5-5 and TRBJ1-2; the match to TRBD1 covers 8 bases. This CDR3 spans 15 amino acids. CDR1 SGHKS and CDR2 YYEKEE come from the germline V gene (reference sequence). The trim removed 4 bases at V and 4 bases at J, leaving 9 bases unmatched. CDR3 protein: CASSISGQVSYGYTF. In nucleotides, the CDR3 is TGTGCCAGCAGCATTTCGGGACAGGTCTCCTATGGCTACACCTTC.

V usage is TRBV2 and J usage is TRBJ2-7; tentatively, D is TRBD1 (5 bases). CDR3 length: 12 amino acids. V was pared by 4 bases and J by 1 base, with 5 bases between. The V gene's germline CDR1 is SNHLY and CDR2 FYNNEI. The CDR3 here is CASSGQSYEQYF. CDR3 DNA: TGTGCCAGCAGTGGACAGTCCTACGAGCAGTACTTC.

This clone has only a few counts. The chain links TRBV7-2 to TRBJ1-2; 7 positions match TRBD1. Germline lookup yields CDR1 SGHTA and CDR2 FQGNSA. This CDR3 comprises 14 residues. With V trimmed by 1 base and J by 7 bases, 6 bases remained unmatched. CDR3 sequence: CASSLGQGTGGYTF. DNA for the CDR3: TGTGCCAGCAGCTTAGGACAGGGTACGGGTGGCTACACCTTC. Complete variable domain (other parts from reference TRBV7-2 and TRBJ1-2): GAGVSQSPSNKVTEKGKDVELRCDPISGHTALYWYRQSLGQGLEFLIYFQGNSAPDKSGLPSDRFSAERTGGSVSTLTIQRTQQEDSAVYLCASSLGQGTGGYTFGSGTRLTVV.

This clone has only a few counts. The chain couples TRBV27 to TRBJ2-7, with a tentative D call TRBD2 (5 bases). Germline loops: CDR1 MNHEY, CDR2 SMNVEV (reference sequence). The V and J ends lost 6 bases and 2 bases respectively, with 17 bases between them. This CDR3 has 15 residues. CDR3 loop: CASRTLLRAAYEQYF. The CDR3 coding sequence is TGTGCCAGCAGAACCCTCCTGAGGGCGGCCTACGAGCAGTACTTC.

The V call is TRBV4-1, the J call TRBJ2-2; 10 bases agree with TRBD1. The CDR3 loop spans 18 amino acids. Germline CDR1 reads MGHRA; CDR2 reads YSYEKL. V lost 4 bases, J lost 0 bases, and 8 bases stayed unmatched. The DNA for the CDR3 is TGCGCCAGCAGCCCGAACTTCGGACAGGGGGCGAACACCGGGGAGCTGTTTTTT. Translation: CASSPNFGQGANTGELFF.

This clone was recorded a few times. V and J are TRBV19 and TRBJ1-2; D ambiguous. V lost 10 bases, J lost 4 bases, and 10 bases lay in between. This CDR3 region has 11 residues. Germline V gives CDR1 LNHDA, CDR2 SQIVND (reference sequence). CDR3 DNA sequence: TGTGCCACCCGGCGGTTCTATGGCTACACCTTC. It encodes CATRRFYGYTF.